Relative to its sample, the clone carrying this TCR delta chain is medium-sized (0.01 to 0.1%). Other DNA sequences in the sample encode the same CDR3. The data were taken from a study of gamma-delta chains in newborns, infants, children. Whole-study context: Microbial exposure reportedly drives polyclonal innate γδ T cell expansion after birth.

This CDR3 is built from 19 residues. V lost 1 base, J lost 1 base, and 5 bases stayed unmatched. Germline V lookup: CDR1 GEAIGNYY, CDR2 EKD. TCRdb reprocessed the reads using CATT. The sample lists roughly 7,900 delta-chain clones, 3% to 4% occurring once. The specimen was blood. This chain links TRDV2 with TRDJ3; TRDD3 aligns across 11 bases. The TCR originated in a child who was a newborn, infant or young child, either healthy, febrile or measles-vaccinated (not recorded which). CDR3 sequence: CACDTGGYAASWDTRQMFF. The CDR3 DNA reads as TGTGCCTGTGACACTGGGGGATACGCAGCATCCTGGGACACCCGACAGATGTTTTTC.